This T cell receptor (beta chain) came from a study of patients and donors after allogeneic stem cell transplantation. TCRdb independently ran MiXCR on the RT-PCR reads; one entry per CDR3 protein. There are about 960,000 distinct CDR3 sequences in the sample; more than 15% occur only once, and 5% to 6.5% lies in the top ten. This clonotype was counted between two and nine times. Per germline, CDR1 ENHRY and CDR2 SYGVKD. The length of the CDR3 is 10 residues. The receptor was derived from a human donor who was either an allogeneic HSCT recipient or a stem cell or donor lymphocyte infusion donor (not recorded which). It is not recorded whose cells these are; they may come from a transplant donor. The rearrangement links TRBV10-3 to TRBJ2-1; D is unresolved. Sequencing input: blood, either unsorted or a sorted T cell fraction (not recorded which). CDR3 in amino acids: CACGSDEQFF. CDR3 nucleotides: TGTGCTTGCGGCAGTGACGAGCAGTTCTTC.